This TCR beta chain comes out of a study of blood T cell repertoires in COVID-19. Germline V gives CDR1 MDHEN, CDR2 SYDVKM. V shed 3 bases and J 4 bases; nucleotides not matched to a gene: 17. This CDR3 has 19 residues. Only in-frame clones appear in the TCRdb table, and some are missing; sequencing was by immunoSEQ multiplex PCR. The repertoire holds roughly 260,000 clones, approximately 89% seen once, with 2% to 3% in the top ten. The genes are TRBV28 and TRBJ2-3, with 9 bases matching TRBD2. Input material: peripheral blood. The receptor's source is a woman between 45 and 60 years old with acute or convalescent COVID-19. This chain's CDR3 is CASSFSHLPRLAGPDTQYF. The CDR3 DNA is TGTGCCAGCAGTTTTTCACACCTACCTCGGCTAGCGGGACCAGATACGCAGTATTTT.